This TCR beta chain originates from a study of T cell changes during pregnancy in multiple sclerosis. This CDR3 spans 15 amino acids. Trimming cost V 3 bases and J 7 bases; bases outside gene matches: 6. CDR1 MDHEN and CDR2 SYDVKM come from the germline V gene. Here immunoSEQ multiplex PCR was the method, and the copy in TCRdb shows in-frame clones only, minus some. Among roughly 80,000 clones listed, approximately 94% were seen once. V is TRBV28 and J is TRBJ1-4; 9 positions agree with TRBD1. The specimen comprised peripheral blood, sampled after pregnancy. This clonotype was sampled from a female donor in good health, enrolled as a control in a pregnancy study. The CDR3, as DNA: TGTGCCAGCAGTTTGGACAGGGGTTTAGTTGAAAAACTGTTTTTT. This sequence encodes CASSLDRGLVEKLFF. The full variable domain, in which reference TRBV28 and TRBJ1-4 provide the parts outside the CDR3, is DVKVTQSSRYLVKRTGEKVFLECVQDMDHENMFWYRQDPGLGLRLIYFSYDVKMKEKGDIPEGYSVSREKKERFSLILESASTNQTSMYLCASSLDRGLVEKLFFGSGTQLSVL.